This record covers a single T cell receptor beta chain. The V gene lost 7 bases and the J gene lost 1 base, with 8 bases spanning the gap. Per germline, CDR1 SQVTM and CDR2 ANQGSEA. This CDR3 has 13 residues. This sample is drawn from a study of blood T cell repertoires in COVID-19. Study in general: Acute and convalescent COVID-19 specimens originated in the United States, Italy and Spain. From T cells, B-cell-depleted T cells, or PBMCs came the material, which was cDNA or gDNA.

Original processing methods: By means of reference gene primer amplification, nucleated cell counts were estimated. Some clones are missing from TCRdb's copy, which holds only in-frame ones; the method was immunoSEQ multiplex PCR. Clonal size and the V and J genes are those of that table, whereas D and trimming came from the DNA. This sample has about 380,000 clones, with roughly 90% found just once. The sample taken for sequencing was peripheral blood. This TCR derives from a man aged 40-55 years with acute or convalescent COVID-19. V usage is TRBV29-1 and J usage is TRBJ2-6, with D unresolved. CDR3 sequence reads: CSATLSGANVLTF. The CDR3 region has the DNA TGCAGCGCCACTCTATCTGGGGCCAACGTCCTGACTTTC.